Reported below is one TCR beta chain. The antigen is not known. This sample is drawn from a study of T cell responses to AZD1222 COVID-19 vaccine. J lost 4 bases, V lost 4 bases, and 7 bases had no gene match. The CDR3 length is 15 residues. CDR1 is WNHNN and CDR2 is SYGVQD in the germline V gene (reference sequence). Profiling relied on immunoSEQ multiplex PCR, and the TCRdb table lists in-frame clones only, not all of them. Here the sample spans fewer than 200,000 clones, about 92% being singletons. Whole-study findings and limits: Reportedly, nearly half the spike-specific TCRs target unmutated variant regions. There were repertoire samples only from the period after the peak T cell response.

This chain joins TRBV10-1 and TRBJ2-3; 8 bases match TRBD2. The sample consisted of peripheral blood, taken on day 0 of AZD1222 vaccination. The origin of this receptor is an adult in good health. The CDR3 protein is CASSGREGLADTQYF. CDR3 nucleotide sequence: TGCGCCAGCAGTGGACGGGAGGGCCTAGCAGATACGCAGTATTTT.